These 25 T cell receptor beta chains were sequenced from one sample in a study of cytomegalovirus exposure and HLA in healthy donors (dated 2017 in TCRdb). To prepare the library, the immunoSEQ multiplex PCR assay was applied. The multiplex PCR relied on a mix of 60 forward primers for TCR Vbeta segments and 13 reverse primers for TCR Jbeta segments. This is the immuneACCESS table as TCRdb keeps it, with only in-frame sequences that have V and J called. A part of the clones is gone; compared with another copy, unresolved V genes explain less than half, and the rest is unexplained. A total of fewer than 95,000 clones appear in this sample, 65% to 85% of them only once. Of the sample, about 16% is held by the ten largest clones. The sample consisted of PBMCs. Receptor source: a woman between 40 and 50 years old in good health and CMV-seropositive.

The genes are TRBV7-7 and TRBJ2-6, with D perhaps TRBD1 (6 bases). This CDR3 is 17 amino acids long. CDR1 and CDR2 from the germline V gene are SSHAT and FNYEAQ (reference sequence). The germline V and J ends were trimmed by 5 bases and 0 bases, with 14 bases remaining between them. The CDR3 protein is CASSPTTGTSGANVLTF. CDR3 coding DNA: TGTGCCAGCAGCCCAACGACAGGAACCTCTGGGGCCAACGTCCTGACTTTC.

The V gene is TRBV9, the J gene TRBJ2-7; the match to TRBD2 covers 14 bases. There are 16 residues in the CDR3. V was pared by 3 bases and J by 4 bases, with 6 bases of the junction left unmatched. Germline V CDR1 and CDR2: SGDLS, YYNGEE. The CDR3: CASSGAGTSGRYEQYF. As DNA, the CDR3 is TGTGCCAGCAGCGGTGCCGGGACTAGCGGGAGATACGAGCAGTACTTC.

Concerning this clone: Mismatch with germline at one junction end may stem from a read error. This chain uses TRBV7-7 with TRBJ1-1; 7 nucleotides agree with TRBD1. Per the germline V gene, CDR1 is SSHAT and CDR2 is FNYEAQ (reference sequence). CDR3 length equals 13 residues. The CDR3 DNA sequence: TGTGCTAGCAGCCCACGACAGGGCGGTGAAGCTTTCTTT. The encoded protein is CASSPRQGGEAFF.

The chain carries TRBV7-8 and TRBJ1-5; TRBD1 agrees at 7 bases. The junction had 4 bases not matched to a gene; V was cut back by 5 bases and J by 6 bases. The CDR3 has 13 amino acids. Germline loops: CDR1 SGHVS, CDR2 FQNEAQ. CDR3 in DNA: TGTGCCAGCAGCATGGACAGGACTCAGCCCCAGCATTTT. Amino acids: CASSMDRTQPQHF.

This clone has only a few counts. The rearrangement links TRBV2 to TRBJ1-1, with D maybe TRBD1 (6 bases). The V and J ends lost 5 bases and 6 bases respectively, with 10 bases between them. This CDR3 comprises 12 residues. The germline CDR1 and CDR2 sequences are SNHLY and FYNNEI. The DNA for the CDR3 is TGTGCCAGCAGTTCACGGACAGCTGAAGCTTTCTTT. Amino acids: CASSSRTAEAFF. The variable domain in full, completed from reference TRBV2 and TRBJ1-1, reads EPEVTQTPSHQVTQMGQEVILRCVPISNHLYFYWYRQILGQKVEFLVSFYNNEISEKSEIFDDQFSVERPDGSNFTLKIRSTKLEDSAMYFCASSSRTAEAFFGQGTRLTVV.

This clone was seen only a few times. This chain links TRBV6-5 with TRBJ2-3, with TRBD2 matching over 7 bases. With 6 bases clipped from V and 7 bases from J, the junction kept 13 bases outside the gene matches. CDR1 and CDR2 from the germline V gene are MNHEY and SVGAGI. The CDR3 consists of 15 residues. The CDR3 region is CASSRYGLGLNTQYF. The CDR3 region has the DNA TGTGCCAGCAGCCGCTATGGACTAGGTCTAAATACGCAGTATTTT.

The genes are TRBV18 and TRBJ1-6; D remains unclear. Trimming took off 2 bases at V and 8 bases at J, with 13 bases between the two ends. Germline V CDR1 and CDR2: KGHSH, LQKENI. The CDR3 length is 15 residues. This CDR3 reads CASSPAAGSHSPLHF. The CDR3 nucleotides are TGTGCCAGCTCACCAGCCGCAGGCTCCCATTCACCCCTCCACTTT.

This sequence joins TRBV13 and TRBJ2-5; 8 nucleotides agree with TRBD2. After removal of 2 bases from V and 3 bases from J, the junction contained 5 bases not matched to a gene. This CDR3 is 15 amino acids long. Germline CDR1 is PRHDT and CDR2 is FYEKMQ (reference sequence). CDR3 residues: CASSLSGSQEETQYF. In nucleotides, the CDR3 is TGTGCCAGCAGCTTAAGCGGGAGCCAAGAAGAGACCCAGTACTTC.

The chain carries TRBV5-1 and TRBJ1-1; 10 nucleotides line up with TRBD1. CDR1 SGHRS and CDR2 YFSETQ come from the germline V gene. V lost 5 bases to trimming and J lost 1 base; unmatched junction nucleotides: 2. This CDR3 is built from 14 residues. This CDR3 reads CASRTGGGNTEAFF. The CDR3 DNA is TGCGCCAGCAGGACAGGGGGCGGGAACACTGAAGCTTTCTTT. The whole variable domain, filled in from reference TRBV5-1 and TRBJ1-1, reads KAGVTQTPRYLIKTRGQQVTLSCSPISGHRSVSWYQQTPGQGLQFLFEYFSETQRNKGNFPGRFSGRQFSNSRSEMNVSTLELGDSALYLCASRTGGGNTEAFFGQGTRLTVV.

This chain connects TRBV7-8 to TRBJ2-7; 10 bases line up with TRBD2. V was clipped by 5 bases and J by 2 bases; unmatched bases: 6. The germline gives CDR1 SGHVS, CDR2 FQNEAQ. This CDR3 region has 15 residues. Written as DNA, the CDR3 is TGTGCCAGCAGCCAGAGGACTAGCGGTACCTACGAGCAGTACTTC. As protein: CASSQRTSGTYEQYF.

The chain recombines TRBV30 with TRBJ2-3; D is unclear. Trimming cost V 4 bases and J 2 bases, with 10 bases left between them. This CDR3 contains 13 residues. From germline, CDR1 is GTSNPN and CDR2 SVGIG (reference sequence). The CDR3 loop reads CAWNQAPTDTQYF. The DNA of the CDR3 is TGTGCCTGGAATCAGGCCCCCACAGATACGCAGTATTTT.

The chain employs TRBV29-1 and TRBJ1-2; tentative D call: TRBD1 (5 bases). The CDR3 consists of 12 residues. Germline CDR1 is SQVTM and CDR2 is ANQGSEA. Trimming cost V 6 bases and J 4 bases, with 12 bases left between them. The CDR3 here is CSVSGFRYGYTF. The DNA of the CDR3 is TGCAGCGTCTCAGGGTTTCGCTATGGCTACACCTTC.

The V gene is TRBV30, the J gene TRBJ1-2; possibly TRBD1 for D (6 bases). The V gene's germline CDR1 is GTSNPN and CDR2 SVGIG (reference sequence). The CDR3 loop spans 13 amino acids. V was shortened by 2 bases and J by 5 bases, with 12 bases between the two germline ends. The CDR3 reads CAWSRDRPYGYTF. CDR3 sequence (DNA): TGTGCCTGGAGTCGCGACAGGCCGTATGGCTACACCTTC.

This chain uses TRBV30 with TRBJ1-1, with 9 nucleotides matching TRBD1. CDR3 size: 15 residues. V was pared by 3 bases and J by 3 bases, with 8 bases of the junction left unmatched. The V gene's germline CDR1 is GTSNPN and CDR2 SVGIG (reference sequence). The CDR3 DNA is TGTGCCTGGAGGGACAGGGGTTACAGGGACACTGAAGCTTTCTTT. Translating gives CAWRDRGYRDTEAFF.

The rearrangement uses TRBV5-6 and TRBJ2-7; no clear D gene. V dropped 0 bases and J dropped 2 bases, with 9 bases sitting between them. Germline V gene lookup returns CDR1 SGHDT and CDR2 YYEEEE. The CDR3 spans 14 residues. CDR3 bases: TGTGCCAGCAGCTTGGATGGCAGTGCCTACGAGCAGTACTTC. Encoded protein: CASSLDGSAYEQYF.

The CDR3 DNA reads as TGTGCCAGCAGCTTGGTGGCGGGAGGACCTTACAATGAGCAGTTCTTC. Protein: CASSLVAGGPYNEQFF. The V call is TRBV5-4, the J call TRBJ2-1; TRBD2 matches 8 bases. Trimming removed 0 bases from V and 4 bases from J; junction bases left unmatched: 6. The CDR3 runs to 16 residues. Germline assignment: CDR1 SGHNT and CDR2 YYREEE (reference sequence).

The V call is TRBV10-3, the J call TRBJ1-1, with TRBD1 matching 11 bases. The germline V gene encodes CDR1 ENHRY and CDR2 SYGVKD. Trimming took 3 bases from V and 5 from J; bases not matched to a gene: 5. This CDR3 is built from 15 residues. The CDR3 DNA follows: TGTGCCATCAGTGAAGAGGACAGGGGGCGTACTGAAGCTTTCTTT. Translation: CAISEEDRGRTEAFF.

This chain uses TRBV7-2 with TRBJ1-5; 8 nucleotides line up with TRBD1. This CDR3 spans 16 amino acids. Germline values: CDR1 SGHTA, CDR2 FQGNSA. J lost 7 bases, V lost 3 bases, and 11 bases had no gene match. The CDR3 is CASSLPPGQGNQPQHF. For the CDR3, the DNA is TGTGCCAGCAGCTTGCCACCCGGACAGGGTAACCAGCCCCAGCATTTT.

V is TRBV5-6 and J is TRBJ2-5, with TRBD2 matching over 9 bases. Trimming cost V 4 bases and J 4 bases; bases outside gene matches: 11. CDR1 is SGHDT and CDR2 is YYEEEE in the germline V gene. The CDR3 spans 16 residues. CDR3 DNA: TGTGCCAGCAGCCTTCCTCCGGCGGGGGGGCGAGAGACCCAGTACTTC. It codes for CASSLPPAGGRETQYF.

The CDR3 region is CASSGEVRPTDTQYF. The CDR3 nucleotides are TGCGCCAGCAGCGGTGAGGTTAGACCCACAGATACGCAGTATTTT. The V and J genes are TRBV5-1 and TRBJ2-3; D gene unclear. There are 15 residues in the CDR3. V lost 4 bases, J lost 2 bases, and 14 bases lay in between. The germline V gene has CDR1 SGHRS and CDR2 YFSETQ.

V usage is TRBV7-2 and J usage is TRBJ2-5, with 7 bases identical to TRBD2. The CDR3 runs 15 residues. CDR1 is SGHTA, CDR2 FQGNSA, per germline. Germline trimming cut 1 base from V and 5 bases from J; bases unmatched to any gene: 7. The CDR3 DNA sequence: TGTGCCAGCAGCTTAGTTGCGGCGGGAGTGGAGACCCAGTACTTC. Translation: CASSLVAAGVETQYF.

This clone was seen only a few times. J is TRBJ2-5 and V is TRBV7-9; possibly TRBD2 for D (5 bases). Judging by the DNA end, TRBJ2-7 fits better; the J call may be wrong. This CDR3 has 14 residues. Germline V CDR1 and CDR2: SEHNR, FQNEAQ (reference sequence). CDR3 DNA sequence: TGTGCCAGCAGCTTAGGAGGAGGACCCTACGAGCAGTACTTC. It translates to CASSLGGGPYEQYF.

V usage is TRBV7-8 and J usage is TRBJ2-5; 10 nucleotides match TRBD1. Trimming took 5 bases from V and 6 from J; bases not matched to a gene: 9. The CDR3 totals 15 residues. CDR1 is SGHVS, CDR2 FQNEAQ, per germline. The CDR3 reads CASSASGTGAKTQYF. The CDR3 nucleotides are TGTGCCAGCAGCGCGTCCGGGACAGGGGCTAAGACCCAGTACTTC.

V gene TRBV9 combines with J gene TRBJ2-3; TRBD1 matches at 8 bases. V was clipped by 3 bases and J by 6 bases; unmatched bases: 12. CDR1 and CDR2 from the germline V gene are SGDLS and YYNGEE. CDR3 length equals 16 residues. DNA of the CDR3: TGTGCCAGCAGCGGCTTTCTCCAGGGGGCGCGGGATACGCAGTATTTT. Translated: CASSGFLQGARDTQYF.

This CDR3 reads CASSEETGVNTEAFF. Written as DNA, the CDR3 is TGTGCCAGCAGTGAGGAGACAGGGGTTAACACTGAAGCTTTCTTT. The V and J genes are TRBV2 and TRBJ1-1, with 8 bases fitting TRBD1. CDR3 length: 15 residues. Germline V lookup: CDR1 SNHLY, CDR2 FYNNEI. V shed 3 bases, J shed 2 bases, and the junction held 5 bases outside the gene matches.